This T cell receptor beta chain was sequenced during a study of T cell repertoires in aging, cancer and after chemotherapy. Study-level results: Across the chemotherapy interval, each cancer cohort showed higher median generation probability, suggesting thymic rebound. Age-matched healthy donors had significantly more diverse, less clonal blood TCR repertoires than untreated cancer patients. Healthy donors lost TCR diversity with age mainly through richness, cancer patients through richness and evenness.

Multiplex touch-down PCR with TRB-A/B primers amplified rearranged V-D-J TRB sequences. TCRdb called the multiplex PCR reads again in MiXCR, with one record for every CDR3 protein. The sample records about 4,500 distinct CDR3 sequences, over 60% being singletons. Remarks on this clonotype: The antigen remains undetermined.

The V segment lost 4 bases and the J segment 5 bases; nucleotides outside the gene matches: 7. This CDR3 comprises 14 residues. The V gene's germline CDR1 is GTSNPN and CDR2 SVGIG (reference sequence). TCR beta rearrangements were amplified from peripheral blood genomic DNA. The source material was blood. The rearrangement uses TRBV30 and TRBJ1-5; 8 positions match TRBD1. This TCR derives from a human donor with a solid tumor. CDR3 residues: CAWTPGGTDQPQHF. The CDR3 DNA is TGTGCCTGGACTCCAGGGGGCACCGATCAGCCCCAGCATTTT.